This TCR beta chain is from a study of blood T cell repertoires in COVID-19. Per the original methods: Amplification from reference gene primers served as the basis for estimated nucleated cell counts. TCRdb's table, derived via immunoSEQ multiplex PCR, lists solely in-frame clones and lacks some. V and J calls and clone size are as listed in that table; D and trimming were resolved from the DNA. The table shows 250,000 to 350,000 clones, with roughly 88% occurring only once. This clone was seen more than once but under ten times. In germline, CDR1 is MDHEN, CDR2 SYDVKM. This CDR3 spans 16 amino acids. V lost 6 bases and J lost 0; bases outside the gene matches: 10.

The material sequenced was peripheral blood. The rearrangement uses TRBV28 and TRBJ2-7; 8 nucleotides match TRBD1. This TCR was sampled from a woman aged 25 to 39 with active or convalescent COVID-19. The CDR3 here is CASSLRRTGSSYEQYF. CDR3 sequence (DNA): TGTGCCAGCAGCCTAAGGCGGACAGGGAGCTCCTACGAGCAGTACTTC.